This T cell receptor beta chain was recovered during a study of T cell changes during pregnancy in multiple sclerosis. TCRdb keeps only in-frame clones here, not all; method: immunoSEQ multiplex PCR. The table lists 15,000 to 25,000 clones, about 88% of them singletons, with approximately 7% in the top ten. The clonotype comes from a female donor in good health, enrolled as a control in a pregnancy study. Sample: CD8+ T cells from peripheral blood mononuclear cells, taken in the third trimester of pregnancy.

The CDR3 DNA follows: TGTGCCACCAGCAGTACCGGGACAGATCAGCCCCAGCATTTT. Residues: CATSSTGTDQPQHF. The chain joins TRBV15 to TRBJ1-5, with TRBD1 matching over 7 bases. V lost 3 bases to trimming and J lost 5 bases; unmatched junction nucleotides: 4. Per germline, CDR1 LNHNV and CDR2 YYDKDF (reference sequence). The CDR3 totals 14 residues.